This TCR beta chain was profiled in a study of monozygotic twins with inflammatory bowel disease. TCRdb processed the 5' RACE reads again and assigns one entry to each CDR3 protein, with no DNA. This sample lists 400,000 or so distinct CDR3 sequences; its ten largest clones have about 2.2%. Germline CDR1 is MNHNS and CDR2 is SASEGT. There are 15 residues in the CDR3. This chain joins TRBV6-1 and TRBJ1-1; TCRdb's assignment of TRBD1 cannot be checked, as there is no DNA. This TCR was recovered from a human donor with ulcerative colitis or Crohn's disease, or a healthy co-twin of an affected twin (not recorded which). The sample consisted of blood. This CDR3 is CASSERQGGNTEAFF.